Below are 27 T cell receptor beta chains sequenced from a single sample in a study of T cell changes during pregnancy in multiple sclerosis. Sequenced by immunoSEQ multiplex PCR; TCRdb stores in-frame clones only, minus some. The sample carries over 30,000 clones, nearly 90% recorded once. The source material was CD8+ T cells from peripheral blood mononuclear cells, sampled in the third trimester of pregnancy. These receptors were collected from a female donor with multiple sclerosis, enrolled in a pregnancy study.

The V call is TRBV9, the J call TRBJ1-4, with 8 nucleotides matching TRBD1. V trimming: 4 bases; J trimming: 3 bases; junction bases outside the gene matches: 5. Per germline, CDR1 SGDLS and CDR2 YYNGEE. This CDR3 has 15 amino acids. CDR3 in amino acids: CASSPSGGSNEKLFF. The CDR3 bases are TGTGCCAGCAGCCCCTCAGGGGGCTCTAATGAAAAACTGTTTTTT.

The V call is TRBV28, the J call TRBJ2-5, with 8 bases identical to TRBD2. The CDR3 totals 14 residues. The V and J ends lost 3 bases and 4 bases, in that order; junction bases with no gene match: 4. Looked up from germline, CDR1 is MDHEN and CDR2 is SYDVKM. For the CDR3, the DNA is TGTGCCAGCAGTTTTCGGCTAGCGGGAGAGACCCAGTACTTC. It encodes CASSFRLAGETQYF.

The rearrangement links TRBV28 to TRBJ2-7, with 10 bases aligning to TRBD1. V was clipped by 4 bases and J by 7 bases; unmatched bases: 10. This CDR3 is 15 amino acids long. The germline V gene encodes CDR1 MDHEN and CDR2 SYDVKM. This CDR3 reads CASSSRTGGYREQYF. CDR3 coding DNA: TGTGCCAGCAGTTCCCGGACAGGGGGGTATAGGGAGCAGTACTTC. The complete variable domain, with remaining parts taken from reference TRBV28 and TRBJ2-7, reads DVKVTQSSRYLVKRTGEKVFLECVQDMDHENMFWYRQDPGLGLRLIYFSYDVKMKEKGDIPEGYSVSREKKERFSLILESASTNQTSMYLCASSSRTGGYREQYFGPGTRLTVT.

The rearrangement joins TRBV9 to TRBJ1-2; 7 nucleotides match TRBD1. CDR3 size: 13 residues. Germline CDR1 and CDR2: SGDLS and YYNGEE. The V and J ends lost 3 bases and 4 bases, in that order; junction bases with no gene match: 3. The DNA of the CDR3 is TGTGCCAGCAGCGGCCGGGACAGCTATGGCTACACCTTC. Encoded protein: CASSGRDSYGYTF.

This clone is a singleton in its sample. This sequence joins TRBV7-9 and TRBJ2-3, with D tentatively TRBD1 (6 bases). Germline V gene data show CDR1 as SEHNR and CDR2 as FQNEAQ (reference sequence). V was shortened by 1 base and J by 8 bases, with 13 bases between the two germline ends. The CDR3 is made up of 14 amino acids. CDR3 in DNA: TGTGCCAGCAGCTTAGGGGAAACAGGGCTTACGCAGTATTTT. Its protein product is CASSLGETGLTQYF.

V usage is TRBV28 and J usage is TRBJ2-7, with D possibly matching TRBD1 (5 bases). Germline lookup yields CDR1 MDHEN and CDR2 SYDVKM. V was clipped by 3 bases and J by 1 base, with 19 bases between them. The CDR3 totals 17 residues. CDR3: CASSFFPLRGSSYEQYF. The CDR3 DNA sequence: TGTGCCAGCAGTTTTTTCCCCTTAAGGGGATCTTCCTACGAGCAGTACTTC.

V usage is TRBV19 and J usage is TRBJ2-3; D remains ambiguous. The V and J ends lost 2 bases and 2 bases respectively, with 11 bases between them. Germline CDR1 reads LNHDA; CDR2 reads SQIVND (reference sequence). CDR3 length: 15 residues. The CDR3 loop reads CASSISHRDTDTQYF. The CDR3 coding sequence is TGTGCCAGTAGTATAAGCCACAGAGACACAGATACGCAGTATTTT. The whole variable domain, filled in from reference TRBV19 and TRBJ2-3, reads DGGITQSPKYLFRKEGQNVTLSCEQNLNHDAMYWYRQDPGQGLRLIYYSQIVNDFQKGDIAEGYSVSREKKESFPLTVTSAQKNPTAFYLCASSISHRDTDTQYFGPGTRLTVL.

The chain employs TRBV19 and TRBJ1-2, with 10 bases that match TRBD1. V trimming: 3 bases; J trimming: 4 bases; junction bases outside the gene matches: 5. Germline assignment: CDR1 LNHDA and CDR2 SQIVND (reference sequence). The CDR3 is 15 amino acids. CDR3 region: CASSIGTGERYGYTF. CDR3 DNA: TGTGCCAGTAGTATCGGGACAGGGGAGCGCTATGGCTACACCTTC.

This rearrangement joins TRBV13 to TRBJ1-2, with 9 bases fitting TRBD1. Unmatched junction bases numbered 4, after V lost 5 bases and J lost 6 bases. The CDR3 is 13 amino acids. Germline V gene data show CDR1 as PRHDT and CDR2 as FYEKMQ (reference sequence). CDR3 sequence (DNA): TGTGCCAGCAGCGAGACAGGGGGGGATGGCTACACCTTC. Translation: CASSETGGDGYTF.

CDR3 loop: CASRGAGGRNEQFF. The CDR3 DNA reads TGTGCCAGCAGAGGAGCGGGAGGGCGCAATGAGCAGTTCTTC. V usage is TRBV27 and J usage is TRBJ2-1, with 10 nucleotides matching TRBD2. This CDR3 is 14 amino acids long. Losses at the gene ends were 6 bases for V and 6 bases for J; bases not matched to a gene: 5. Germline CDR1 and CDR2: MNHEY and SMNVEV (reference sequence).

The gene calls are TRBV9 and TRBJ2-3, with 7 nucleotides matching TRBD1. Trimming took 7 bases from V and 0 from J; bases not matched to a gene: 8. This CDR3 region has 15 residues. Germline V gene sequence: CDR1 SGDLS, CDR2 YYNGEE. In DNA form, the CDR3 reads TGTGCCAGCCAACCGGGACAGTCTAGCACAGATACGCAGTATTTT. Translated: CASQPGQSSTDTQYF. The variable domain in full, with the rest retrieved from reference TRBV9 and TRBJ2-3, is DSGVTQTPKHLITATGQRVTLRCSPRSGDLSVYWYQQSLDQGLQFLIQYYNGEERAKGNILERFSAQQFPDLHSELNLSSLELGDSALYFCASQPGQSSTDTQYFGPGTRLTVL.

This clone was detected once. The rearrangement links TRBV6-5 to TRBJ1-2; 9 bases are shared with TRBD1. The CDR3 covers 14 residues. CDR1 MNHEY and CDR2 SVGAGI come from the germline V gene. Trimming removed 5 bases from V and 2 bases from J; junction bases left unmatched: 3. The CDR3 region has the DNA TGTGCCAGCAGTACCGGGACAGGGAACTATGGCTACACCTTC. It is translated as CASSTGTGNYGYTF.

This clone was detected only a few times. The CDR3 coding sequence is TGTGCCAGCAGTGACGGCGGGCCTACAGATACGCAGTATTTT. It encodes CASSDGGPTDTQYF. The chain joins TRBV6-4 to TRBJ2-3, with a weak D call TRBD2 (5 bases). Germline CDR1 and CDR2: MRHNA and SNTAGT. CDR3 length: 14 residues. Trimming cost V 2 bases and J 3 bases, with 9 bases left between them.

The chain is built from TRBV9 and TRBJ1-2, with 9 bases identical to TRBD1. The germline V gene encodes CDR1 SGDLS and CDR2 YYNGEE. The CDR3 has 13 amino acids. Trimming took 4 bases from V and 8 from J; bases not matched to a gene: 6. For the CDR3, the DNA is TGTGCCAGCAGCCGAACAGGGGGCCAGGGCTACACCTTC. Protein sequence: CASSRTGGQGYTF.

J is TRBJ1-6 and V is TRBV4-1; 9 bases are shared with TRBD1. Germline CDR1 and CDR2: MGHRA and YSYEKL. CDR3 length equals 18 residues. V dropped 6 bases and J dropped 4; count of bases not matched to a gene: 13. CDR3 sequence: CASSPTPDRGDYNSPLHF. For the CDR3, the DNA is TGCGCCAGCAGTCCTACTCCCGACAGGGGGGATTATAATTCACCCCTCCACTTT.

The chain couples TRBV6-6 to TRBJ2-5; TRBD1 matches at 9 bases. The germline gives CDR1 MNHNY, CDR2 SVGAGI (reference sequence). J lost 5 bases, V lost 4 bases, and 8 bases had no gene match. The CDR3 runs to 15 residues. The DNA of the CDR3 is TGTGCCAGCAGTTTCCTCACAGGGGGCGCCGAGACCCAGTACTTC. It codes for CASSFLTGGAETQYF.

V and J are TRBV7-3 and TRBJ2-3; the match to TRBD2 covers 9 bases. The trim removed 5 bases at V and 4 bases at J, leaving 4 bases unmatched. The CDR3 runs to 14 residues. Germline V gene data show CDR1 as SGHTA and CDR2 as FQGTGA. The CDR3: CASSAIAGADTQYF. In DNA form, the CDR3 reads TGTGCCAGCAGCGCAATAGCGGGGGCAGATACGCAGTATTTT.

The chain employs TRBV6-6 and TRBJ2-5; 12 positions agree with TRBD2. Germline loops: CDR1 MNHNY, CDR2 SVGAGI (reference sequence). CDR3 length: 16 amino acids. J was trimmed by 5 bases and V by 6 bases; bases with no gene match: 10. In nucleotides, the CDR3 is TGTGCCAGCAGGACACTAGCGGGAGGCTCAGGGGAGACCCAGTACTTC. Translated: CASRTLAGGSGETQYF.

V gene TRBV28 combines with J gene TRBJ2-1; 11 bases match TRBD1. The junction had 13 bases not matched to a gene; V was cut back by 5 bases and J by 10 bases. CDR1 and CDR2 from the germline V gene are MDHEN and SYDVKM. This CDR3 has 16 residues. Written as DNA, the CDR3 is TGTGCCAGCAGTGCCAGGACAGGGGGCCTTCTAAACGAGCAGTTCTTC. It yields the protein CASSARTGGLLNEQFF.

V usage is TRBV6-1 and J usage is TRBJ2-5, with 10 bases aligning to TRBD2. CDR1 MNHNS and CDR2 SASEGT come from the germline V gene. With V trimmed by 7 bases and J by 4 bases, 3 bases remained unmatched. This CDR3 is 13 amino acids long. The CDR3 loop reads CASTLAGAETQYF. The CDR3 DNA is TGTGCCAGCACCCTAGCGGGAGCAGAGACCCAGTACTTC.

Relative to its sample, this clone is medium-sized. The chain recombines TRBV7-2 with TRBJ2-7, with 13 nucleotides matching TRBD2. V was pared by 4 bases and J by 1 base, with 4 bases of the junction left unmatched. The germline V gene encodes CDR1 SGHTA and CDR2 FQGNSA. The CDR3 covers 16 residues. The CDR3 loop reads CASSWTSGRRSYEQYF. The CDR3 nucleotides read TGTGCCAGCAGCTGGACTAGCGGGAGACGGTCCTACGAGCAGTACTTC.

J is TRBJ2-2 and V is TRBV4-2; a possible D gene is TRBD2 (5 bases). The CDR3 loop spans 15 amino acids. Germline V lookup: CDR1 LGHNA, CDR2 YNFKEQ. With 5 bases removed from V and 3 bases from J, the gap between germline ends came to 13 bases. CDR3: CASSATTRDTGELFF. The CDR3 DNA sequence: TGTGCCAGCAGCGCGACTACTAGGGACACCGGGGAGCTGTTTTTT.

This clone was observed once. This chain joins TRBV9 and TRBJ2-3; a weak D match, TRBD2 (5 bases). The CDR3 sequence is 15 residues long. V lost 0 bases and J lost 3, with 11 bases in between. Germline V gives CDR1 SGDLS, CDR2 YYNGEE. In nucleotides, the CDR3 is TGTGCCAGCAGCGTAGGGGGAAGGGAGACAGATACGCAGTATTTT. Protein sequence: CASSVGGRETDTQYF.

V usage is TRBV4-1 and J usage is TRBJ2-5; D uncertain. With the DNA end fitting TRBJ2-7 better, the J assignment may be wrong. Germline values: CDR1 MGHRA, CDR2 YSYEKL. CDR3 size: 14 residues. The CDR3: CASSQAPLSYEQYF. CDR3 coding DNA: TGCGCCAGCAGCCAAGCTCCTTTATCCTACGAGCAGTACTTC.

CDR3 DNA sequence: TGCGCCAGCAGTGGGACAGGGGACTTCTACGAGCAGTACTTC. It translates to CASSGTGDFYEQYF. The rearrangement joins TRBV4-1 to TRBJ2-7; 10 bases are a match to TRBD1. Germline trimming cut 6 bases from V and 3 bases from J; bases unmatched to any gene: 5. This CDR3 contains 14 residues. CDR1 is MGHRA, CDR2 YSYEKL, per germline.

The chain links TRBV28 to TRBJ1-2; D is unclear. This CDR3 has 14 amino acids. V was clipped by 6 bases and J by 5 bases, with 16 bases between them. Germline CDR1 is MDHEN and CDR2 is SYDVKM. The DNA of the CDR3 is TGTGCCAGCAGCCCTGCGGGCCAAGGATATGGCTACACCTTC. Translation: CASSPAGQGYGYTF.

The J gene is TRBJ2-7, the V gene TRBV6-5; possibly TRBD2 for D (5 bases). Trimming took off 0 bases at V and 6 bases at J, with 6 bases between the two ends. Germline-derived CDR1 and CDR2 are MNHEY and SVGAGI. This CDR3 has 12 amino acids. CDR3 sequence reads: CASSYSEGEQYF. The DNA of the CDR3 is TGTGCCAGCAGTTACTCAGAGGGCGAGCAGTACTTC.